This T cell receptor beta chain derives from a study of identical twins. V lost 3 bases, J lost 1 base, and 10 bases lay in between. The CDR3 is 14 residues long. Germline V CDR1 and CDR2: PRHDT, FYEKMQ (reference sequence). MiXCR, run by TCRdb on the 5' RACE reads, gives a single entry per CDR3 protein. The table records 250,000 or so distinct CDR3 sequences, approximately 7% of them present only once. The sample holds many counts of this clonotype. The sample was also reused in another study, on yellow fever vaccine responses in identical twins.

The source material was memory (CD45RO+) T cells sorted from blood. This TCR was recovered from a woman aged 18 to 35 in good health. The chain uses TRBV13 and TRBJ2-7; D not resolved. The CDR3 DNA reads TGTGCCAGCAGCTTGGCGGAATTATCCTACGAGCAGTACTTC. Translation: CASSLAELSYEQYF.